The 29 T cell receptor beta chains below were found in one sample sequenced in a study of blood T cells in healthy people across ages. For the second PCR, which ran for roughly 7 to 11 cycles, a sample-barcoded 5' primer and a J-beta primer mix were used. MiXCR was run by TCRdb on the 5' RACE reads, yielding one entry per CDR3 protein. This sample has fewer than 800,000 distinct CDR3 sequences, with roughly 50% found just once. The sequencing input was blood. Receptor source: a woman aged 60-70 years in good health.

The chain uses TRBV4-2 and TRBJ2-7, with 7 nucleotides matching TRBD1. Germline assignment: CDR1 LGHNA and CDR2 YNFKEQ. The CDR3 has 15 amino acids. V was clipped by 1 base and J by 3 bases; unmatched bases: 6. Here the CDR3 DNA reads TGTGCCAGCAGCCAAGGACAGGGCAACGACTACGAGCAGTACTTC. This encodes CASSQGQGNDYEQYF.

This chain uses TRBV5-1 with TRBJ2-1; 8 nucleotides match TRBD2. V shed 2 bases and J 7 bases; nucleotides not matched to a gene: 5. The V gene's germline CDR1 is SGHRS and CDR2 YFSETQ. CDR3 length: 14 amino acids. In DNA form, the CDR3 reads TGCGCCAGCAGCTTAGCGGGAGACTTTAATGAGCAGTTCTTC. It specifies CASSLAGDFNEQFF.

The V gene is TRBV19, the J gene TRBJ2-7; tentative D call: TRBD1 (7 bases). Per the germline V gene, CDR1 is LNHDA and CDR2 is SQIVND (reference sequence). The V end lost 5 bases, the J end lost 5 bases, and 19 bases lay between the germline ends. The CDR3 is made up of 15 amino acids. CDR3 DNA: TGTGCCAGTAGTTCGCTGGAGGGACAGTCCGACGAGCAGTACTTC. Amino acid sequence: CASSSLEGQSDEQYF.

This chain uses TRBV29-1 with TRBJ1-2; 9 bases fit TRBD1. CDR1 and CDR2 from the germline V gene are SQVTM and ANQGSEA. This CDR3 is 15 amino acids long. V dropped 2 bases and J dropped 4; count of bases not matched to a gene: 8. The CDR3 DNA follows: TGCAGCGTTGAAAAGGGGACAGGGAGGACCTATGGCTACACCTTC. It is translated as CSVEKGTGRTYGYTF.

This clonotype was seen more than once but under ten times. V gene TRBV7-9 combines with J gene TRBJ2-7; TRBD1 matches 10 bases. The germline V gene encodes CDR1 SEHNR and CDR2 FQNEAQ (reference sequence). The CDR3 contains 15 residues. J gave up 2 bases and V 2 bases, and 3 bases lay outside the gene matches. Here the CDR3 DNA reads TGTGCCAGCAGCTTAACCGGGACAGGGGCCTACGAGCAGTACTTC. Protein product: CASSLTGTGAYEQYF.

This clonotype was observed a handful of times. V gene TRBV7-2 combines with J gene TRBJ2-4; D not certain. Deletions cut 2 bases from V and 0 bases from J, with 11 bases between. This CDR3 region has 16 residues. CDR1 is SGHTA and CDR2 is FQGNSA in the germline V gene. CDR3 DNA sequence: TGTGCCAGCAGCTTATGGCCGAAACTAGCCAAAAACATTCAGTACTTC. Translated: CASSLWPKLAKNIQYF.

To note about this clonotype: This sequence may be a read error, since a much larger clone differs from it by one base. The rearrangement joins TRBV7-2 to TRBJ2-5; 8 bases align to TRBD2. The end of the DNA is better explained by TRBJ2-1, so the J call may be wrong. The CDR3 has 14 amino acids. Germline CDR1 and CDR2: SGHTA and FQGNSA. The CDR3 DNA reads as TGTGCCAGCAGCCCGACGGGAGGGCGAGAGACCCAGTTCTTC. This sequence encodes CASSPTGGRETQFF.

This clonotype was observed a handful of times. The chain links TRBV12-3 or TRBV12-4 to TRBJ1-1, with D unclear. V was trimmed by 7 bases and J by 2 bases, leaving 14 bases between them. The CDR3 totals 14 residues. DNA for the CDR3: TGTGCCAGCAAGCCCGTTAGGGTAAACACTGAAGCTTTCTTT. It codes for CASKPVRVNTEAFF.

In its sample, this clonotype was seen once. The junction departs from germline at one end; a sequencing error may be responsible. The V and J genes are TRBV27 and TRBJ2-6; TRBD1 matches 12 bases. This CDR3 has 17 residues. Germline V gives CDR1 MNHEY, CDR2 SMNVEV (reference sequence). CDR3 sequence reads: CASSLGTGGSGVNVLTF. CDR3 nucleotides: TGTGCCAGCAGTCTCGGGACAGGGGGCTCTGGGGTCAACGTCCTGACTTTC. Using reference TRBV27 and TRBJ2-6 for the parts outside the CDR3, the full variable domain is EAQVTQNPRYLITVTGKKLTVTCSQNMNHEYMSWYRQDPGLGLRQIYYSMNVEVTDKGDVPEGYKVSRKEKRNFPLILESPSPNQTSLYFCASSLGTGGSGVNVLTFGAGSRLTVL.

The V gene is TRBV4-3, the J gene TRBJ2-5; perhaps TRBD2 as D (6 bases). V gave up 1 base and J gave up 8 bases, with 17 bases separating them. Germline V gene lookup returns CDR1 LGHNA and CDR2 YSLEER. The CDR3 length is 15 residues. CDR3 coding DNA: TGCGCCAGCAGCCAAGGTCCACTGGGGGGTGATACCCAGTACTTC. As protein: CASSQGPLGGDTQYF.

The V and J genes are TRBV20-1 and TRBJ1-4; the D gene is possibly TRBD1 (6 bases). The CDR3 is 15 amino acids. Trimming stripped 4 bases from V and 4 bases from J, with 16 bases between. Germline V gene sequence: CDR1 DFQATT, CDR2 SNEGSKA (reference sequence). CDR3 coding DNA: TGCAGTGCTAAGGGGGACGCTCAAAATAATGAAAAACTGTTTTTT. This codes for CSAKGDAQNNEKLFF.

This chain uses TRBV2 with TRBJ1-2; D remains unclear. The CDR3 sequence is 18 residues long. Germline values: CDR1 SNHLY, CDR2 FYNNEI. The V end lost 1 base, the J end lost 5 bases, and 23 bases lay between the germline ends. The CDR3 is CASSEGSGKSANRYGYTF. CDR3 coding DNA: TGTGCCAGCAGTGAAGGTAGCGGAAAGAGCGCCAACCGGTATGGCTACACCTTC.

The V call is TRBV12-3 or TRBV12-4, the J call TRBJ2-3; D is uncertain. Trimming stripped 1 base from V and 2 bases from J, with 7 bases between. The CDR3 totals 14 residues. CDR3 bases: TGTGCCAGCAGTTTAGAACTCAACACAGATACGCAGTATTTT. Its translation is CASSLELNTDTQYF.

This clonotype was counted ten times or more. The chain employs TRBV6-1 and TRBJ2-3; TRBD2 agrees at 13 bases. The J segment lost 9 bases and the V segment lost 1 base, leaving 1 base of the junction unmatched. Germline V lookup: CDR1 MNHNS, CDR2 SASEGT. CDR3 length: 14 residues. The DNA of the CDR3 is TGTGCCAGCAGTGAAGGGACTAGCGGGAGAACGCAGTATTTT. As protein: CASSEGTSGRTQYF.

A few counts support this clonotype. The CDR3 nucleotides read TGTGCCAGCAGCTTAATCAGCAGACTTGGGGGCTACACCTTC. This translates into CASSLISRLGGYTF. V usage is TRBV7-9 and J usage is TRBJ1-2; D is unclear. This CDR3 comprises 14 residues. From germline, CDR1 is SEHNR and CDR2 FQNEAQ (reference sequence). Trimming took 2 bases from V and 8 from J, leaving 15 bases between them.

The rearrangement joins TRBV5-5 to TRBJ2-1, with D maybe TRBD2 (5 bases). Trimming took off 4 bases at V and 5 bases at J, with 13 bases between the two ends. Germline V CDR1 and CDR2: SGHKS, YYEKEE (reference sequence). The CDR3 has 14 residues. CDR3 coding DNA: TGTGCCAGCAGCGTGAGGGAAAGGAACAATGAGCAGTTCTTC. As protein: CASSVRERNNEQFF.

This clonotype was recorded many times. The chain has TRBV7-2 and TRBJ2-7; D is unclear. Trimming took off 1 base at V and 0 bases at J, with 10 bases between the two ends. The germline V gene has CDR1 SGHTA and CDR2 FQGNSA. The CDR3 loop spans 15 amino acids. The CDR3 spells CASSLGAERSYEQYF. CDR3 DNA: TGTGCCAGCAGCTTAGGGGCCGAACGCTCCTACGAGCAGTACTTC. Filled out from reference TRBV7-2 and TRBJ2-7, the complete variable domain reads GAGVSQSPSNKVTEKGKDVELRCDPISGHTALYWYRQSLGQGLEFLIYFQGNSAPDKSGLPSDRFSAERTGGSVSTLTIQRTQQEDSAVYLCASSLGAERSYEQYFGPGTRLTVT.

This clonotype was observed a handful of times. The genes are TRBV29-1 and TRBJ2-5; 15 bases line up with TRBD2. Judging by the DNA end, TRBJ2-7 fits better; the J call may be wrong. The CDR3 is 13 residues long. Germline CDR1 is SQVTM and CDR2 is ANQGSEA. CDR3 loop: CSALGLAGGEQYF. CDR3 DNA: TGCAGCGCCCTGGGACTAGCGGGAGGCGAGCAGTACTTC.

The chain joins TRBV3-1 to TRBJ1-1; TRBD1 is a possible D gene (5 bases). The germline CDR1 and CDR2 sequences are LGHDT and YNNKEL (reference sequence). The CDR3 totals 13 residues. The ends were cut back, 1 base at V and 6 bases at J, with 9 bases in the middle. CDR3 residues: CASSQGGIPEAFF. The CDR3 bases are TGTGCCAGCAGCCAAGGGGGCATCCCTGAAGCTTTCTTT.

The chain recombines TRBV14 with TRBJ2-5, with a tentative D call TRBD2 (6 bases). Germline values: CDR1 SGHDN, CDR2 FVKESK. There are 16 residues in the CDR3. Trimming removed 4 bases from V and 0 bases from J, with 15 bases in between. The CDR3 loop is CASSPGDGRYQETQYF. The DNA for the CDR3 is TGTGCCAGCAGCCCGGGGGACGGAAGGTACCAAGAGACCCAGTACTTC.

The chain couples TRBV7-9 to TRBJ2-7; D tentatively fits TRBD1 or TRBD2 (5 bases each). The CDR3 is 12 residues long. Between the trimmed V and J ends, which lost 8 bases and 6 bases, there was a span of 14 bases. The germline gives CDR1 SEHNR, CDR2 FQNEAQ (reference sequence). CDR3 amino acids: CASRGDGGEQYF. The CDR3 nucleotides read TGTGCCAGCCGAGGGGATGGGGGCGAGCAGTACTTC.

The V call is TRBV12-3 or TRBV12-4, the J call TRBJ1-4; a weak D match, TRBD1 (5 bases). The CDR3 contains 13 residues. The V and J ends lost 5 bases and 8 bases respectively, with 12 bases between them. CDR3 amino acids: CASSTGFWEKLFF. Here the CDR3 DNA reads TGTGCCAGCAGTACAGGATTTTGGGAAAAACTGTTTTTT.

The chain links TRBV10-3 to TRBJ2-7; possible D gene TRBD2, 5 bases. Looked up from germline, CDR1 is ENHRY and CDR2 is SYGVKD. The CDR3 consists of 11 residues. Deletions cut 6 bases from V and 6 bases from J, with 9 bases between. CDR3 nucleotide sequence: TGTGCCATCAGCGGGGAATGCGAGCAGTACTTC. Residues: CAISGECEQYF.

This clonotype has more than one count but fewer than ten. The chain uses TRBV20-1 and TRBJ2-4; D call uncertain. Trimming shortened V by 5 bases and J by 0 bases, and 11 bases separated the two germline ends. Germline V gene data show CDR1 as DFQATT and CDR2 as SNEGSKA (reference sequence). This CDR3 is built from 14 residues. The CDR3, as DNA: TGCAGTGCTCCCGACCTGCTAGCCAAAAACATTCAGTACTTC. Residues: CSAPDLLAKNIQYF.

The rearrangement uses TRBV29-1 and TRBJ1-2; 8 positions match TRBD1. Trimming cost V 0 bases and J 6 bases; bases outside gene matches: 6. The CDR3 contains 14 residues. Looked up from germline, CDR1 is SQVTM and CDR2 is ANQGSEA. This chain's CDR3 is CSVEDPAGGDGYTF. In nucleotides, the CDR3 is TGCAGCGTTGAAGATCCAGCAGGGGGCGATGGCTACACCTTC. Complete variable domain (other parts from reference TRBV29-1 and TRBJ1-2): SAVISQKPSRDICQRGTSLTIQCQVDSQVTMMFWYRQQPGQSLTLIATANQGSEATYESGFVIDKFPISRPNLTFSTLTVSNMSPEDSSIYLCSVEDPAGGDGYTFGSGTRLTVV.

In this sample, this clonotype turned up a few times. The chain couples TRBV6-5 to TRBJ2-1, with no clear D. Trimming took 4 bases from V and 9 from J, leaving 7 bases between them. The CDR3 consists of 11 residues. Germline V gene lookup returns CDR1 MNHEY and CDR2 SVGAGI. DNA for the CDR3: TGTGCCAGCAGTTCATCCGTTGAGCAGTTCTTC. This translates into CASSSSVEQFF.

The chain couples TRBV5-1 to TRBJ2-6, with TRBD1 matching 7 bases. Germline values: CDR1 SGHRS, CDR2 YFSETQ. This CDR3 comprises 19 residues. Germline trimming cut 4 bases from V and 1 base from J; bases unmatched to any gene: 14. CDR3 in amino acids: CASSPRPTGVKSGANVLTF. CDR3 nucleotide sequence: TGCGCCAGCAGCCCTCGGCCTACAGGGGTTAAGTCTGGGGCCAACGTCCTGACTTTC.

The table lists this clonotype with a count of one. At one end, the junction sequence differs from germline, possibly due to a read error. V usage is TRBV28 and J usage is TRBJ2-7; D is uncertain. The end of the DNA fits TRBJ2-5 better, so the J call may be wrong. The length of the CDR3 is 14 residues. Germline V gene sequence: CDR1 MDHEN, CDR2 SYDVKM. This CDR3 reads CASRTPGNQGTQYF. CDR3 in DNA: TGTGCCAGCAGGACGCCGGGCAACCAAGGGACCCAGTACTTC.

The rearrangement joins TRBV29-1 to TRBJ1-4; D is unresolved. This CDR3 region has 14 residues. V shed 1 base and J shed 8 bases, with 14 bases lying between them. CDR1 and CDR2 from the germline V gene are SQVTM and ANQGSEA. The CDR3: CSVEAAGFGEKLFF. For the CDR3, the DNA is TGCAGCGTTGAAGCTGCGGGGTTCGGGGAAAAACTGTTTTTT.